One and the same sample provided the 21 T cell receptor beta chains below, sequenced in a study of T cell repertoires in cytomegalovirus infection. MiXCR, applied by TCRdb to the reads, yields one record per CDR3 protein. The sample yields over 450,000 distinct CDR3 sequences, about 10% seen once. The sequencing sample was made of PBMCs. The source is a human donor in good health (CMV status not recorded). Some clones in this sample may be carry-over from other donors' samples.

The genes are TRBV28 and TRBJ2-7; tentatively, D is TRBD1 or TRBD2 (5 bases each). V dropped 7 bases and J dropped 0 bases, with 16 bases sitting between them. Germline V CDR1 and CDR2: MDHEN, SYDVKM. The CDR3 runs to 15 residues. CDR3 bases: TGTGCCAGCACCCGGTGGGACGGGGTCTCCTACGAGCAGTACTTC. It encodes CASTRWDGVSYEQYF.

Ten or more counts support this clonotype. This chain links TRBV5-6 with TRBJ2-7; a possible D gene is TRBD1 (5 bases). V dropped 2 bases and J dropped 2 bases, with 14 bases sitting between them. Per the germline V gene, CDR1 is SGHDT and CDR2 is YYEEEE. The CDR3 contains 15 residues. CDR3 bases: TGTGCCAGCAGCTTTTTAACAGGCCATCCCTACGAGCAGTACTTC. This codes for CASSFLTGHPYEQYF.

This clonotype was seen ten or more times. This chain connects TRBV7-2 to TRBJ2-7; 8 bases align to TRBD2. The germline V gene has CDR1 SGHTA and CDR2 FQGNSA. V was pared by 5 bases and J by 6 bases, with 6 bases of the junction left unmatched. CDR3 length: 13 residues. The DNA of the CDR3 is TGTGCCAGCAGCCCCGCGACTAGCGCCGAGCAGTACTTC. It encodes CASSPATSAEQYF. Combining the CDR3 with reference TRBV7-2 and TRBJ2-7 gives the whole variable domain GAGVSQSPSNKVTEKGKDVELRCDPISGHTALYWYRQSLGQGLEFLIYFQGNSAPDKSGLPSDRFSAERTGGSVSTLTIQRTQQEDSAVYLCASSPATSAEQYFGPGTRLTVT.

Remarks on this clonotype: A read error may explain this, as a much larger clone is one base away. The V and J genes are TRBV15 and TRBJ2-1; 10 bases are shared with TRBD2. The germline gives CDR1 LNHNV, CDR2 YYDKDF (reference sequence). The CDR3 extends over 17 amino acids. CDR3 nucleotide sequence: TGTGCCACCAGCAGAGTAGGAGCGGGAGGGTTCTACAATGAGCACTTCTTC. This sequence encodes CATSRVGAGGFYNEHFF.

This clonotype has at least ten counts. CDR3 in amino acids: CASSSGKLNEQFF. The CDR3 DNA follows: TGTGCCAGCAGCTCCGGGAAGCTCAATGAGCAGTTCTTC. V and J are TRBV7-9 and TRBJ2-1, with a tentative D call TRBD2 (5 bases). CDR1 SEHNR and CDR2 FQNEAQ come from the germline V gene (reference sequence). The CDR3 length is 13 residues. V was trimmed by 4 bases and J by 6 bases, leaving 10 bases between them.

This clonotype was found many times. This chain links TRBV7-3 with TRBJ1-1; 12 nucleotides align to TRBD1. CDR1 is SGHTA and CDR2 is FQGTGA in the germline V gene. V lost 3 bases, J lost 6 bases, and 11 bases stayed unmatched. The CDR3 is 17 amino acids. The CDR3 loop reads CASSLKPGTGGRAEAFF. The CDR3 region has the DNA TGTGCCAGCAGCTTGAAGCCGGGGACAGGGGGCCGGGCTGAAGCTTTCTTT. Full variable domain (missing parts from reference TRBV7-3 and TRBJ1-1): GAGVSQTPSNKVTEKGKYVELRCDPISGHTALYWYRQSLGQGPEFLIYFQGTGAADDSGLPNDRFFAVRPEGSVSTLKIQRTERGDSAVYLCASSLKPGTGGRAEAFFGQGTRLTVV.

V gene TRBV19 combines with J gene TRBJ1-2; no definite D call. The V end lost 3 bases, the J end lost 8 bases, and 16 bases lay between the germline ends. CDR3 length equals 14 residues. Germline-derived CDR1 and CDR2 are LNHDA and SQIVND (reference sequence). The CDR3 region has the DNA TGTGCCAGTAGTATTGGTGAAGCCGTTGGGGGCTACACCTTC. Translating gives CASSIGEAVGGYTF. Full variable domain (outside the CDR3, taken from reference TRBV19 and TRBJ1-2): DGGITQSPKYLFRKEGQNVTLSCEQNLNHDAMYWYRQDPGQGLRLIYYSQIVNDFQKGDIAEGYSVSREKKESFPLTVTSAQKNPTAFYLCASSIGEAVGGYTFGSGTRLTVV.

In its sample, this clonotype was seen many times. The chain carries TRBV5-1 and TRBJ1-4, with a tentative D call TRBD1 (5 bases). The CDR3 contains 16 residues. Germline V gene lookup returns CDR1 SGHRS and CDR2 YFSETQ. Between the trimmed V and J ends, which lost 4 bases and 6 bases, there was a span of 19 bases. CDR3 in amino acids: CASSGRDRTTDEKLFF. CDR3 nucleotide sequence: TGCGCCAGCAGCGGCCGAGACAGAACTACCGATGAAAAACTGTTTTTT.

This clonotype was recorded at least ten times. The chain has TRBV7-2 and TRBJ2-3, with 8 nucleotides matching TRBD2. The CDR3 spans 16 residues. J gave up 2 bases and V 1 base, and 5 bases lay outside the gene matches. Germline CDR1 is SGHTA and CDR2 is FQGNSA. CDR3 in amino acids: CASSLGRSGVTDTQYF. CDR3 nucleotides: TGTGCCAGCAGCTTAGGTCGTAGCGGGGTCACAGATACGCAGTATTTT.

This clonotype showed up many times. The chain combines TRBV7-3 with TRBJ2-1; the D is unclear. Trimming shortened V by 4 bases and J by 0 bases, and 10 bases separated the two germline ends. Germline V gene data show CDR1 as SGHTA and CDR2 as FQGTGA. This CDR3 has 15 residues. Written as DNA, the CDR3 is TGTGCCAGCAGCTCTGAAGGTAGCTCCTACAATGAGCAGTTCTTC. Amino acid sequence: CASSSEGSSYNEQFF. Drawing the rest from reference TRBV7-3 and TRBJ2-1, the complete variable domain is GAGVSQTPSNKVTEKGKYVELRCDPISGHTALYWYRQSLGQGPEFLIYFQGTGAADDSGLPNDRFFAVRPEGSVSTLKIQRTERGDSAVYLCASSSEGSSYNEQFFGPGTRLTVL.

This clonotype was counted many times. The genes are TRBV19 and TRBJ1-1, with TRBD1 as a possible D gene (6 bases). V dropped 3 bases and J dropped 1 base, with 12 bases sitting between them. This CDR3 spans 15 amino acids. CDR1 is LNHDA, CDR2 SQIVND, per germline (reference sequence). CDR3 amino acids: CASSILDRQNTEAFF. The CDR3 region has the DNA TGTGCCAGTAGTATTCTGGACAGACAGAACACTGAAGCTTTCTTT.

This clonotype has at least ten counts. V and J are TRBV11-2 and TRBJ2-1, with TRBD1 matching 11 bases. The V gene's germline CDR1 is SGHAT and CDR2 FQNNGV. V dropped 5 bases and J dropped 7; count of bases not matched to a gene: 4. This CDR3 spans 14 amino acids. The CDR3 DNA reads TGTGCCAGCAGCCGGGGGACAGGGGGAAATGAGCAGTTCTTC. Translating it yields CASSRGTGGNEQFF.

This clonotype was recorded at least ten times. CDR3 residues: CASSPATWRATIQETQYF. The CDR3 DNA follows: TGTGCCAGCTCACCGGCGACTTGGAGGGCCACGATACAAGAGACCCAGTACTTC. The chain joins TRBV18 to TRBJ2-5; the D gene is possibly TRBD2 (6 bases). Germline assignment: CDR1 KGHSH and CDR2 LQKENI. This CDR3 region has 18 residues. The ends were cut back, 3 bases at V and 2 bases at J, with 22 bases in the middle.

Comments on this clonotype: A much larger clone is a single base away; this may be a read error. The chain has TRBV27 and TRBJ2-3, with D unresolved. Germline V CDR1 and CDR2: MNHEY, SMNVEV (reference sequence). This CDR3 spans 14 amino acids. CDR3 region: CASSFRPQRDMQYF. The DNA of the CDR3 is TGTGCCAGCAGTTTTCGTCCACAACGAGATATGCAGTATTTT.

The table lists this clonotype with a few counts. CDR3 loop: CASSSGSGSQETQYF. The CDR3 DNA sequence: TGCGCCAGCAGCTCCGGGAGCGGTTCCCAAGAGACCCAGTACTTC. The chain joins TRBV5-1 to TRBJ2-5; maybe TRBD2 (6 bases). From germline, CDR1 is SGHRS and CDR2 YFSETQ. Trimming left V 3 bases short and J 1 base short, with 13 bases between. The CDR3 runs to 15 residues.

The CDR3 DNA sequence: TGTGCCACCAGCAGAAAGGGGTCAGATACGCAGTATTTT. Translation gives CATSRKGSDTQYF. This chain joins TRBV15 and TRBJ2-3; D perhaps matches TRBD1 (5 bases). Trimming removed 2 bases at V and 4 bases at J, with 7 bases between. CDR1 is LNHNV and CDR2 is YYDKDF in the germline V gene (reference sequence). The CDR3 has 13 amino acids. Drawing the rest from reference TRBV15 and TRBJ2-3, the complete variable domain is DAMVIQNPRYQVTQFGKPVTLSCSQTLNHNVMYWYQQKSSQAPKLLFHYYDKDFNNEADTPDNFQSRRPNTSFCFLDIRSPGLGDTAMYLCATSRKGSDTQYFGPGTRLTVL.

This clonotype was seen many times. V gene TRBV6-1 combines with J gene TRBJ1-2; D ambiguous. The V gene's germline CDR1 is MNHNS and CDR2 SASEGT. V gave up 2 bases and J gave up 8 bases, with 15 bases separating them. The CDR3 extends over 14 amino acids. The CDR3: CASSEKNLPRGYTF. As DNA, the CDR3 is TGTGCCAGCAGTGAAAAGAATTTGCCTAGGGGCTACACCTTC.

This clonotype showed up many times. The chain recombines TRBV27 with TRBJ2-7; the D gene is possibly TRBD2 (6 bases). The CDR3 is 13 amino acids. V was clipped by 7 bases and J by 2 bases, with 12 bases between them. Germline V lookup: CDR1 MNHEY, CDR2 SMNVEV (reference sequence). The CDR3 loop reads CASTSPGAYEQYF. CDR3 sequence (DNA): TGTGCCAGCACCTCACCGGGGGCCTACGAGCAGTACTTC.

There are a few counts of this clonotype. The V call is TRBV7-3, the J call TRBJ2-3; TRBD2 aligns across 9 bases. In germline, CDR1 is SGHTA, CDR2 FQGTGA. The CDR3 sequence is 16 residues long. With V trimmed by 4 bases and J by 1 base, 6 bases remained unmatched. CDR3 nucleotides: TGTGCCAGCAGCTCCGCCTTAGCGGGGGGCACAGATACGCAGTATTTT. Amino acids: CASSSALAGGTDTQYF.

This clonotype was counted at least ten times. CDR3 in DNA: TGCAGTGCTAGAGTACAGGGGGAGTATAGCAATCAGCCCCAGCATTTT. Its protein is CSARVQGEYSNQPQHF. This chain uses TRBV20-1 with TRBJ1-5; 8 nucleotides match TRBD1. CDR1 and CDR2 from the germline V gene are DFQATT and SNEGSKA (reference sequence). V lost 1 base and J lost 0; bases outside the gene matches: 5. The CDR3 runs 16 residues.

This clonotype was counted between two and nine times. The CDR3 DNA follows: TGTGCCAGCAGCTTAACGGGGGGGGATTCGGGCTACACCTTC. It translates to CASSLTGGDSGYTF. The chain uses TRBV7-3 and TRBJ1-2; D may be TRBD1 (5 bases). In germline, CDR1 is SGHTA, CDR2 FQGTGA. The CDR3 covers 14 residues. V was pared by 0 bases and J by 8 bases, with 13 bases between.